The entry that follows covers one T cell receptor beta chain sequence. The entry originates in a study of blood T cell repertoires in COVID-19. Study-wide context: In each case, the material was cDNA or gDNA derived from T cells, B-cell-depleted T cells, or PBMCs.

In the authors' methods: Amplification with reference gene primers provided the estimates of nucleated cell counts. Assay: immunoSEQ multiplex PCR; the TCRdb copy retains only in-frame clones and omits some. For V, J and clone size, that table is used; D and trimming come from the DNA. The table has some 200,000 clones, approximately 80% seen once; the top ten hold more than 9%. The receptor was isolated from a man in his fifties with active or convalescent COVID-19. Sequenced sample: peripheral blood.

The CDR3, as DNA: TGTGCCAGCAGCGTAGCGGGGAGGGGGGAGCTGTTTTTT. This gives the protein CASSVAGRGELFF. The chain combines TRBV9 with TRBJ2-2; tentative D call: TRBD2 (6 bases). Trimming took 0 bases from V and 8 from J, leaving 8 bases between them. Germline CDR1 SGDLS, CDR2 YYNGEE. The CDR3 consists of 13 residues.